These 25 T cell receptor beta chains came from one sample sequenced in a study of CD8 T cells in Susac syndrome. With random hexamers, reverse transcription was performed on about 0.45 to 1 ug of RNA. TCRdb analysed the immunoSEQ multiplex PCR reads with MiXCR anew, one entry per CDR3 protein. The table includes about 71,000 distinct CDR3 sequences, 96% detected once. Source material: CD4+ T cells from PBMCs. All receptors derive from a human donor with multiple sclerosis.

This chain links TRBV4-2 with TRBJ1-1; tentatively, D is TRBD1 (6 bases). The V end lost 1 base, the J end lost 1 base, and 10 bases lay between the germline ends. The CDR3 contains 15 residues. Germline V CDR1 and CDR2: LGHNA, YNFKEQ. This chain's CDR3 is CASSQVPRGNTEAFF. CDR3 sequence (DNA): TGTGCCAGCAGCCAAGTACCCAGGGGGAACACTGAAGCTTTCTTT.

The chain couples TRBV12-3 or TRBV12-4 to TRBJ1-2; D might be TRBD1 (6 bases). V was trimmed by 5 bases and J by 4 bases, leaving 8 bases between them. CDR3 size: 12 residues. The CDR3 here is CASSPDSYGYTF. CDR3 sequence (DNA): TGTGCCAGCAGTCCGGACAGCTATGGCTACACCTTC.

Here the CDR3 reads CASSQDSSGGADTQYF. The CDR3 bases are TGCGCCAGCAGCCAAGATTCTAGCGGGGGGGCAGATACGCAGTATTTT. The chain links TRBV4-1 to TRBJ2-3; TRBD2 agrees at 12 bases. CDR1 and CDR2 from the germline V gene are MGHRA and YSYEKL. The length of the CDR3 is 16 residues. V lost 0 bases and J lost 4; bases outside the gene matches: 2.

CDR3: CASSQYGLVPSYEQYF. For the CDR3, the DNA is TGCGCCAGCAGCCAATACGGACTAGTTCCGAGCTACGAGCAGTACTTC. This chain links TRBV4-3 with TRBJ2-7; TRBD2 matches at 7 bases. Trimming at V came to 2 bases and at J to 3 bases, leaving 10 bases not matched to a gene. The CDR3 has 16 amino acids. Germline CDR1 is LGHNA and CDR2 is YSLEER.

The CDR3 region has the DNA TGTGCCAGCAGCCCCCTTAACGGGGGGGACTACGAGCAGTACTTC. This translates into CASSPLNGGDYEQYF. The chain employs TRBV3-1 and TRBJ2-7, with 8 bases fitting TRBD2. The V and J ends lost 4 bases and 3 bases, in that order; junction bases with no gene match: 8. Germline CDR1 LGHDT, CDR2 YNNKEL (reference sequence). This CDR3 has 15 residues.

The chain has TRBV20-1 and TRBJ2-3; 12 nucleotides agree with TRBD2. Germline V gene sequence: CDR1 DFQATT, CDR2 SNEGSKA (reference sequence). Trimming cost V 7 bases and J 2 bases; bases outside gene matches: 4. This CDR3 comprises 14 residues. The CDR3 loop is CSGGTSGPTDTQYF. The CDR3, as DNA: TGCAGTGGCGGGACTAGCGGGCCCACAGATACGCAGTATTTT.

The chain's CDR3 is CAWSVLAGATDTQYF. CDR3 sequence (DNA): TGTGCCTGGAGTGTACTAGCGGGGGCAACAGATACGCAGTATTTT. V and J are TRBV30 and TRBJ2-3; the match to TRBD2 covers 11 bases. The V gene's germline CDR1 is GTSNPN and CDR2 SVGIG (reference sequence). The CDR3 is made up of 15 amino acids. V shed 0 bases, J shed 3 bases, and the junction held 2 bases outside the gene matches.

The rearrangement links TRBV30 to TRBJ1-5; 9 nucleotides agree with TRBD1. The junction had 3 bases not matched to a gene; V was cut back by 2 bases and J by 4 bases. Germline CDR1 is GTSNPN and CDR2 is SVGIG (reference sequence). CDR3 length: 14 amino acids. Here the CDR3 reads CAWSLGQGNQPQHF. CDR3 DNA sequence: TGTGCCTGGAGTCTGGGACAGGGTAATCAGCCCCAGCATTTT.

DNA of the CDR3: TGTGCCAGCAGCTCTGTGACGGGGACCCAGTACTTC. It encodes CASSSVTGTQYF. This chain joins TRBV13 and TRBJ2-5; no reliable D call. The CDR3 covers 12 residues. CDR1 is PRHDT, CDR2 FYEKMQ, per germline (reference sequence). V was shortened by 4 bases and J by 7 bases, with 10 bases between the two germline ends.

The chain has TRBV19 and TRBJ2-7; D is perhaps TRBD1 or TRBD2 (5 bases each). This CDR3 has 17 amino acids. The ends were cut back, 4 bases at V and 0 bases at J, with 19 bases in the middle. Germline values: CDR1 LNHDA, CDR2 SQIVND (reference sequence). The CDR3 nucleotides are TGTGCCAGTAGTACCACGGTCAACGGGGCGAGCTCCTACGAGCAGTACTTC. Encoded protein: CASSTTVNGASSYEQYF.

The chain uses TRBV7-9 and TRBJ2-3, with D hard to call. The CDR3 consists of 15 residues. V was pared by 1 base and J by 4 bases, with 12 bases between. Germline CDR1 and CDR2: SEHNR and FQNEAQ (reference sequence). This CDR3 is CASSLGTVWSDTQYF. The CDR3 DNA sequence: TGTGCCAGCAGCTTAGGGACCGTCTGGTCAGATACGCAGTATTTT.

V and J are TRBV30 and TRBJ1-6; D uncertain. Trimming took 4 bases from V and 0 from J, leaving 10 bases between them. The CDR3 consists of 15 residues. Germline CDR1 reads GTSNPN; CDR2 reads SVGIG (reference sequence). The CDR3 nucleotides are TGTGCCTGGACCGGGAAAAGCTCCTATAATTCACCCCTCCACTTT. Amino acids: CAWTGKSSYNSPLHF.

This rearrangement joins TRBV4-1 to TRBJ1-2; no clear D gene. There are 14 residues in the CDR3. Per germline, CDR1 MGHRA and CDR2 YSYEKL. V dropped 0 bases and J dropped 5 bases, with 10 bases sitting between them. The CDR3 coding sequence is TGCGCCAGCAGCCAAGAGTTGGAACTATATGGCTACACCTTC. This codes for CASSQELELYGYTF.

J is TRBJ1-1 and V is TRBV29-1, with 8 positions matching TRBD1. Germline lookup yields CDR1 SQVTM and CDR2 ANQGSEA. This CDR3 contains 13 residues. The J segment lost 1 base and the V segment lost 7 bases, leaving 5 bases of the junction unmatched. CDR3 protein: CSASGTGNTEAFF. In nucleotides, the CDR3 is TGCAGCGCCTCTGGGACAGGGAACACTGAAGCTTTCTTT.

This clonotype was seen only once. The chain employs TRBV11-2 and TRBJ2-7; D gene unclear. V lost 6 bases to trimming and J lost 2 bases, with 14 bases between them. CDR3 length: 14 amino acids. Germline CDR1 SGHAT, CDR2 FQNNGV. As DNA, the CDR3 is TGTGCCAGCAGTTTGGAGAGAGTTACCTACGAGCAGTACTTC. Encoded protein: CASSLERVTYEQYF.

The chain recombines TRBV4-3 with TRBJ1-2; perhaps TRBD1 as D (5 bases). Germline-derived CDR1 and CDR2 are LGHNA and YSLEER. The V and J ends lost 1 base and 2 bases respectively, with 11 bases between them. The CDR3 length is 15 residues. The CDR3 reads CASSQGYRTNYGYTF. The CDR3 DNA follows: TGCGCCAGCAGCCAAGGATACAGGACGAACTATGGCTACACCTTC.

The J gene is TRBJ2-5, the V gene TRBV29-1; D might be TRBD1 (5 bases). This CDR3 contains 14 residues. Trimming took off 4 bases at V and 2 bases at J, with 14 bases between the two ends. Germline values: CDR1 SQVTM, CDR2 ANQGSEA. CDR3 in amino acids: CSVVGRGQQETQYF. DNA of the CDR3: TGCAGCGTTGTAGGTCGCGGACAACAAGAGACCCAGTACTTC.

This chain uses TRBV2 with TRBJ1-1; TRBD1 matches 7 bases. The length of the CDR3 is 13 residues. Germline lookup yields CDR1 SNHLY and CDR2 FYNNEI. V shed 9 bases, J shed 10 bases, and the junction held 14 bases outside the gene matches. The CDR3 nucleotides are TGTGCCAGGCTCCAAGGGGGCGCGTCTGTAGCTTTCTTT. Amino acid sequence: CARLQGGASVAFF.

The chain combines TRBV12-3 or TRBV12-4 with TRBJ2-3; D possibly corresponds to TRBD1 (6 bases). The length of the CDR3 is 15 residues. The V and J ends lost 5 bases and 2 bases respectively, with 14 bases between them. The DNA for the CDR3 is TGTGCCAGCAGTATCCATACAGGGCCCACAGATACGCAGTATTTT. Amino acid sequence: CASSIHTGPTDTQYF.

This chain joins TRBV6-2 or TRBV6-3 and TRBJ1-2, with 7 bases aligning to TRBD1. J was trimmed by 2 bases and V by 6 bases; bases with no gene match: 9. Germline CDR1 is MNHEY and CDR2 is SVGEGT. The CDR3 has 15 amino acids. CDR3 in DNA: TGTGCCAGCAGATTAATGGACAGGACGAACTATGGCTACACCTTC. The encoded protein is CASRLMDRTNYGYTF.

The chain joins TRBV20-1 to TRBJ1-5; D is perhaps TRBD1 (6 bases). The V end lost 3 bases, the J end lost 6 bases, and 9 bases lay between the germline ends. The CDR3 is 12 amino acids. From germline, CDR1 is DFQATT and CDR2 SNEGSKA (reference sequence). DNA of the CDR3: TGCAGTGCTAGTGACAGGAGTCAGCCCCAGCATTTT. This gives the protein CSASDRSQPQHF.

The gene calls are TRBV5-8 and TRBJ2-1, with D perhaps TRBD1 or TRBD2 (5 bases each). V was clipped by 4 bases and J by 4 bases, with 12 bases between them. The CDR3 totals 14 residues. Germline V gives CDR1 SGHTS, CDR2 YDEGEE. CDR3 nucleotide sequence: TGTGCCAGCAGCCGACAGAGGGGATACAATGAGCAGTTCTTC. Protein sequence: CASSRQRGYNEQFF.

The gene calls are TRBV4-3 and TRBJ2-7; D is possibly TRBD2 (5 bases). The germline CDR1 and CDR2 sequences are LGHNA and YSLEER. The CDR3 is 14 residues long. The ends were cut back, 1 base at V and 4 bases at J, with 11 bases in the middle. DNA for the CDR3: TGCGCCAGCAGCCAAGGTCTCTCGGGGTACGAGCAGTACTTC. Protein sequence: CASSQGLSGYEQYF.

CDR3 sequence reads: CAWSLGEGYTF. The CDR3 nucleotides are TGTGCCTGGAGTCTGGGGGAAGGCTACACCTTC. The chain uses TRBV30 and TRBJ1-2, with D maybe TRBD1 (5 bases). Trimming left V 2 bases short and J 8 bases short, with 9 bases between. Germline V CDR1 and CDR2: GTSNPN, SVGIG (reference sequence). The CDR3 contains 11 residues.

The chain employs TRBV12-3 or TRBV12-4 and TRBJ1-1, with 7 bases aligning to TRBD1. CDR3 size: 15 residues. V shed 2 bases and J 6 bases; nucleotides not matched to a gene: 9. Here the CDR3 DNA reads TGTGCCAGCAGTTTACCCTCCGGGACAGAAGCTGAAGCTTTCTTT. This encodes CASSLPSGTEAEAFF.